This is a list of T cell receptor beta chains from one sample in a study of identical twins. TCRdb passed the 5' RACE reads through MiXCR, listing each CDR3 protein once. The sample lists around 490,000 distinct CDR3 sequences, 13% to 15% occurring once. These data also featured in a second study, about yellow fever vaccine responses in identical twins.

The sequencing sample was made of CD4+ T cells sorted from blood. Receptors were obtained from a woman aged 18 to 35 in good health. Both conserved end residues are part of each CDR3. Each record gives: J gene, V gene, clone size, D gene, CDR3 protein, CDR3 DNA. D genes are given only for firm matches. Some rows mark clone size as missing; the rest say once, few, many or name a class of expanded clone.

>TRBJ1-2|TRBV10-3|many|NA
CAISQDYGYTF
TGTGCCATCAGCCAGGACTATGGCTACACCTTC
>TRBJ2-7|TRBV9|NA|NA
CASSVGAAGYEQYF
TGTGCCAGCAGCGTAGGTGCTGCCGGGTACGAGCAGTACTTC
>TRBJ1-2|TRBV5-5|few|NA
CASSLLIRKTNYGYTF
TGTGCCAGCAGCTTGCTTATAAGGAAGACTAACTATGGCTACACCTTC
>TRBJ2-1|TRBV28|NA|NA
CASSSPGLDNEQFF
TGTGCCAGCAGTTCCCCGGGACTCGACAATGAGCAGTTCTTC
>TRBJ2-7|TRBV7-2|NA|NA
CASSQAGSPLYEQYF
TGTGCCAGCAGCCAAGCCGGGAGCCCCCTTTACGAGCAGTACTTC
>TRBJ2-3|TRBV7-2|many|NA
CASSLMATDTQYF
TGTGCCAGCAGCTTAATGGCAACAGATACGCAGTATTTT
>TRBJ2-1|TRBV20-1|many|NA
CSARDWIFSGTSSYNEQFF
TGCAGTGCTAGAGATTGGATCTTTAGCGGTACTAGCTCCTACAATGAGCAGTTCTTC
>TRBJ2-7|TRBV5-1|NA|TRBD1
CASSFTGGFYEQYF
TGCGCCAGCAGCTTCACAGGGGGCTTTTACGAGCAGTACTTC
>TRBJ2-7|TRBV7-2|few|TRBD1
CASSPRQGPYEQYF
TGTGCCAGCAGCCCGCGACAGGGCCCCTACGAGCAGTACTTC
>TRBJ1-5|TRBV20-1|NA|TRBD1
CSAKRRRGNQPQHF
TGCAGTGCCAAACGGCGCAGGGGGAATCAGCCCCAGCATTTT
>TRBJ2-7|TRBV19|NA|NA
CASSLRGNNEQYF
TGTGCCAGTAGCCTCCGGGGTAATAACGAGCAGTACTTC
>TRBJ2-7|TRBV29-1|many|TRBD2
CSVGGGTYEQYF
TGCAGCGTCGGGGGGGGGACCTACGAGCAGTACTTC
>TRBJ2-5|TRBV21-1|NA|NA
CANSKGPEAAKQETQYF
TGTGCCAACAGCAAAGGCCCGGAGGCAGCCAAGCAAGAGACCCAGTACTTC
>TRBJ2-1|TRBV19|few|NA
CASSGTSLDNEQFF
TGTGCCAGTAGTGGGACTTCATTGGACAATGAGCAGTTCTTC
>TRBJ2-1|TRBV6-5|few|TRBD2
CASSYPSGGAKNEQFF
TGTGCCAGCAGTTACCCTAGCGGGGGGGCCAAAAATGAGCAGTTCTTC
>TRBJ2-5|TRBV12-3/TRBV12-4|few|NA
CASSLVGPRGEETQYF
TGTGCCAGCAGTTTAGTAGGCCCCAGAGGGGAAGAGACCCAGTACTTC
>TRBJ2-1|TRBV9|NA|NA
CASSPRGSDYNEQFF
TGTGCCAGCAGCCCCCGCGGTAGCGACTACAATGAGCAGTTCTTC
>TRBJ1-3|TRBV6-2/TRBV6-3|many|NA
CASGNSRDSGNTIYF
TGTGCCAGCGGCAACTCCCGGGACTCTGGAAACACCATATATTTT
>TRBJ2-3|TRBV18|few|NA
CASSPIRGQPDTQYF
TGTGCCAGCTCACCAATCCGCGGACAGCCAGATACGCAGTATTTT
>TRBJ2-1|TRBV5-1|many|TRBD2
CASSLGAGGPYNYNEQFF
TGCGCCAGCAGCTTGGGAGCGGGAGGGCCATATAATTACAATGAGCAGTTCTTC
>TRBJ2-5|TRBV20-1|NA|TRBD2
CSARDASSGSGWETQYF
TGCAGTGCTAGAGATGCGTCTAGCGGGAGTGGATGGGAGACCCAGTACTTC
>TRBJ2-5|TRBV20-1|NA|NA
CSARERQGRQETQYF
TGCAGTGCTAGAGAACGGCAGGGGCGACAAGAGACCCAGTACTTC
>TRBJ1-2|TRBV18|NA|NA
CASSPPGSRSTYGYTF
TGTGCCAGCTCACCACCCGGGTCGCGGTCAACCTATGGCTACACCTTC
>TRBJ2-1|TRBV5-1|few|TRBD2
CASSLWMKREGPKFF
TGCGCCAGCAGCTTGTGGATGAAGCGGGAGGGGCCGAAGTTCTTC
>TRBJ1-2|TRBV4-3|NA|NA
CASSQVGGAGGYTF
TGCGCCAGCAGCCAAGTAGGGGGGGCTGGTGGCTACACCTTC
>TRBJ1-5|TRBV12-3/TRBV12-4|few|NA
CASSKQGCNQPQHF
TGTGCCAGCAGTAAACAGGGTTGCAATCAGCCCCAGCATTTT
>TRBJ2-6|TRBV10-3|NA|NA
CAIPGDGSSGANVLTF
TGTGCCATCCCAGGGGACGGGAGCTCTGGGGCCAACGTCCTGACTTTC
>TRBJ1-1|TRBV3-1|few|NA
CASSNGWNTEAFF
TGTGCCAGCAGCAACGGGTGGAACACTGAAGCTTTCTTT
>TRBJ2-6|TRBV20-1|NA|NA
CSARGPANVLTF
TGCAGTGCTAGAGGTCCGGCCAACGTCCTGACTTTC
>TRBJ2-1|TRBV2|few|TRBD2
CASSDWGLAGSEQFF
TGTGCCAGCAGTGATTGGGGACTAGCTGGGAGTGAGCAGTTCTTC
>TRBJ2-1|TRBV7-9|NA|NA
CASSFRGASYNEQFF
TGTGCCAGCAGCTTCCGGGGGGCGTCCTACAATGAGCAGTTCTTC
>TRBJ2-6|TRBV6-5|many|NA
CASSYNSPGRSSGANVLTF
TGTGCCAGCAGTTATAACTCCCCAGGACGGAGCTCTGGGGCCAACGTCCTGACTTTC
>TRBJ2-7|TRBV3-1|NA|NA
CASSHAALTTYEQYF
TGTGCCAGCAGCCACGCAGCTCTAACCACCTACGAGCAGTACTTC
>TRBJ2-5|TRBV7-2|NA|TRBD1
CASSSRQGSSLTQYF
TGTGCCAGCAGCTCAAGACAGGGTTCTTCGTTGACCCAGTACTTC
>TRBJ2-7|TRBV7-8|NA|TRBD1
CASSLAWTGGEQYF
TGTGCCAGCAGCTTAGCTTGGACAGGGGGGGAGCAGTACTTC
>TRBJ1-1|TRBV7-6|NA|NA
CASSLVGLEAFF
TGTGCCAGCAGCTTAGTAGGCCTTGAAGCTTTCTTT
>TRBJ2-5|TRBV3-1|NA|TRBD2
CASSPGTSGWWETQYF
TGTGCCAGCAGCCCGGGGACTAGCGGCTGGTGGGAGACCCAGTACTTC
>TRBJ2-7|TRBV27|NA|NA
CASSPLTSSPYEQYF
TGTGCCAGCAGTCCATTGACTAGTAGTCCCTACGAGCAGTACTTC
>TRBJ2-7|TRBV5-1|NA|TRBD1
CASSPGQGRVYEQYF
TGCGCCAGCAGCCCCGGACAGGGGAGAGTCTACGAGCAGTACTTC
>TRBJ2-1|TRBV14|NA|NA
CASYNEQFF
TGTGCCAGCTACAATGAGCAGTTCTTC
>TRBJ1-5|TRBV6-5|NA|NA
CASIKDDNQPQHF
TGTGCCAGCATTAAGGATGACAATCAGCCCCAGCATTTT
>TRBJ2-5|TRBV20-1|few|NA
CSARDPREIGETQYF
TGCAGTGCTAGAGATCCACGGGAGATTGGGGAGACCCAGTACTTC
>TRBJ2-2|TRBV28|NA|TRBD2
CASTSGLAGGNTGELFF
TGTGCCAGCACTTCCGGACTAGCGGGAGGGAACACCGGGGAGCTGTTTTTT
>TRBJ2-5|TRBV20-1|many|TRBD2
CSAGGGAVDRETQYF
TGCAGTGCCGGGGGGGGGGCGGTGGACCGAGAGACCCAGTACTTC
>TRBJ1-6|TRBV3-1|few|NA
CASSLRWQNDVVGSPLHF
TGTGCCAGCAGCCTGCGGTGGCAGAATGACGTGGTAGGATCACCCCTCCACTTT